These T cell receptor beta chains were read from a single sample in a study of PD-L1 blockade in urothelial cancer. Measured with immunoSEQ multiplex PCR; TCRdb has only the in-frame clones, and not every one. Among roughly 74,000 clones listed, 75% to 90% were seen once. Material: PBMCs, obtained around atezolizumab (anti-PD-L1) treatment. These receptors were obtained from a woman in her seventies with urothelial cancer. The CDR3 runs from the conserved cysteine through the conserved F or W. A D gene is named only where the DNA matches it firmly. Clone size appears in some rows only: once, few, many, or a class for an expanded clone.

>TRBD1|TRBJ1-1|14|TRBV5-1|NA
CASSLRTGSTEAFF
TGCGCCAGCAGCTTGCGGACAGGGAGCACTGAAGCTTTCTTT
>NA|TRBJ2-7|13|TRBV6-1|NA
CASSEIRGSEQYF
TGTGCCAGCAGCGAGATCAGGGGCTCGGAGCAGTACTTC
>TRBD2|TRBJ2-1|15|TRBV4-3|NA
CASSQERLAGHEQFF
TGCGCCAGCAGCCAAGAACGGCTAGCGGGCCATGAGCAGTTCTTC
>TRBD2|TRBJ2-7|19|TRBV6-1|NA
CASSEEWAWVAGEIHEQYF
TGTGCCAGCAGTGAAGAGTGGGCCTGGGTAGCGGGAGAGATACACGAGCAGTACTTC
>NA|TRBJ2-7|14|TRBV5-1|few
CASSYTAAWDEQYF
TGCGCCAGCAGCTATACAGCGGCCTGGGACGAGCAGTACTTC
>NA|TRBJ2-7|15|TRBV25-1|NA
CASSDVSRGAYEQYF
TGTGCCAGCAGTGACGTCAGCCGGGGGGCGTACGAGCAGTACTTC
>NA|TRBJ2-7|15|TRBV2|NA
CASRGSRTLGYEQYF
TGTGCCAGCAGGGGGAGCAGAACCCTTGGATACGAGCAGTACTTC
>NA|TRBJ1-5|15|TRBV7-2|NA
CASSSSGREDQPQHF
TGTGCCAGCAGCTCGAGTGGGAGGGAGGATCAGCCCCAGCATTTT
>NA|TRBJ1-1|13|TRBV5-1|NA
CASRLHDSTEAFF
TGCGCCAGCAGACTACACGATTCCACTGAAGCTTTCTTT
>TRBD1|TRBJ2-4|13|TRBV30|NA
CAWSVTGGNIQYF
TGTGCCTGGAGTGTAACAGGGGGGAACATTCAGTACTTC
>TRBD1|TRBJ1-6|14|TRBV6-5|NA
CASKKDRGASPLHF
TGTGCCAGCAAAAAGGACAGGGGTGCTTCACCCCTCCACTTT
>NA|TRBJ2-3|15|TRBV5-1|NA
CASRPRGSGTDTQYF
TGCGCCAGCAGGCCAAGGGGAAGCGGCACAGATACGCAGTATTTT
>TRBD1|TRBJ1-1|15|TRBV7-6|NA
CASSLKQGRGTEAFF
TGTGCCAGCAGCTTAAAACAGGGGCGAGGCACTGAAGCTTTCTTT
>NA|TRBJ1-5|13|TRBV30|NA
CALGPQGNQPQHF
TGTGCCCTGGGTCCGCAGGGAAATCAGCCCCAGCATTTT
>NA|TRBJ1-2|15|TRBV7-2|NA
CASSLGAVIHYGYTF
TGTGCCAGCAGCTTAGGGGCTGTTATCCACTATGGCTACACCTTC
>NA|TRBJ2-7|15|TRBV10-3|NA
CAISEAYGSSYEQYF
TGTGCCATCAGTGAAGCCTACGGGAGCTCCTACGAGCAGTACTTC
>TRBD1|TRBJ2-7|15|TRBV19|NA
CASSIETGAAYEQYF
TGTGCCAGTAGTATCGAGACAGGGGCGGCCTACGAGCAGTACTTC
>NA|TRBJ2-3|14|TRBV19|NA
CASSIIEGADTQYF
TGTGCCAGTAGTATCATCGAGGGGGCAGATACGCAGTATTTT
>TRBD2|TRBJ2-3|16|TRBV18|once
CASSSSGGPMTDTQYF
TGTGCCAGCTCGTCTAGCGGGGGGCCCATGACAGATACGCAGTATTTT
>NA|TRBJ1-2|13|TRBV6-6|NA
CASSPQGGYGYTF
TGTGCCAGCAGTCCCCAGGGTGGGTATGGCTACACCTTC
>NA|TRBJ2-7|15|TRBV28|NA
CASSSTSGLLYEQYF
TGTGCCAGCAGTTCGACTTCGGGACTTCTTTACGAGCAGTACTTC
>NA|TRBJ2-2|14|TRBV29-1|NA
CSVLMGVLSGELFF
TGCAGCGTTCTAATGGGAGTGCTTTCCGGGGAGCTGTTTTTT
>NA|TRBJ2-3|15|TRBV5-1|NA
CASSWRVREPDTQYF
TGCGCCAGCAGTTGGCGGGTACGGGAACCAGATACGCAGTATTTT
>TRBD1|TRBJ1-1|14|TRBV9|NA
CASSVATGTAEAFF
TGTGCCAGCAGCGTAGCTACTGGGACAGCTGAAGCTTTCTTT
>TRBD2|TRBJ2-1|13|TRBV6-5|once
CASSYRGDNEQFF
TGTGCCAGCAGTTACCGGGGGGACAATGAGCAGTTCTTC
>TRBD1|TRBJ2-1|13|TRBV6-5|NA
CASSETDRVEQFF
TGTGCCAGCAGTGAAACAGACAGGGTCGAGCAGTTCTTC
>TRBD2|TRBJ2-1|17|TRBV10-3|once
CAISGLAGGPQNNEQFF
TGTGCCATCTCCGGACTAGCGGGAGGGCCGCAGAACAATGAGCAGTTCTTC
>NA|TRBJ2-7|13|TRBV11-3|NA
CASSLDGGPEQYF
TGTGCCAGCAGCTTGGACGGGGGACCCGAGCAGTACTTC
>NA|TRBJ1-5|19|TRBV6-8|few
CASSYSKGGYTPVDQPQHF
TGTGCCAGCAGTTACTCGAAGGGAGGGTACACCCCGGTAGATCAGCCCCAGCATTTT
>NA|TRBJ1-2|15|TRBV4-1|NA
CASSQVFVLPRGYTF
TGCGCCAGCAGCCAAGTATTCGTCCTGCCGCGAGGCTACACCTTC
>NA|TRBJ1-2|16|TRBV6-5|NA
CASRYAMVGGNYGYTF
TGTGCCAGCAGATACGCCATGGTGGGGGGTAACTATGGCTACACCTTC
>TRBD1|TRBJ2-7|12|TRBV6-6|once
CASSGQGYEQYF
TGTGCCAGTTCTGGACAGGGCTACGAGCAGTACTTC
>TRBD1|TRBJ2-3|17|TRBV5-1|NA
CASSWAGTGQSSDTQYF
TGCGCCAGCAGCTGGGCCGGGACAGGGCAGTCGTCGGATACGCAGTATTTT
>TRBD2|TRBJ2-1|16|TRBV10-1|NA
CASSESRTSGVNEQFF
TGCGCCAGCAGTGAGTCTCGGACTAGCGGGGTCAATGAGCAGTTCTTC
>NA|TRBJ2-7|16|TRBV19|NA
CASSTQPLGRVDEQYF
TGTGCCAGTAGTACCCAGCCCCTGGGTCGGGTAGACGAGCAGTACTTC
>NA|TRBJ2-5|13|TRBV7-2|once
CASSPGYQETQYF
TGTGCCAGCAGCCCGGGTTACCAAGAGACCCAGTACTTC
>NA|TRBJ2-5|13|TRBV5-8|NA
CASSFGQRETQYF
TGTGCCAGCAGCTTCGGACAGCGAGAGACCCAGTACTTC
>NA|TRBJ1-5|14|TRBV12-1|NA
CASSVDRVGQPQHF
TGTGCCAGCAGCGTGGACAGGGTAGGCCAGCCCCAGCATTTT
>TRBD1|TRBJ1-1|15|TRBV5-1|NA
CASSPRTGDGTEAFF
TGCGCCAGCAGCCCTAGGACAGGGGATGGAACTGAAGCTTTCTTT
>TRBD2|TRBJ2-2|17|TRBV4-1|NA
CASSQVASGRLAGELFF
TGCGCCAGCAGCCAAGTGGCTAGCGGGAGGCTAGCCGGGGAGCTGTTTTTT
>TRBD2|TRBJ2-2|16|TRBV4-3|once
CATSKRGGENTGELFF
TGCGCCACCTCTAAACGGGGGGGGGAGAACACCGGGGAGCTGTTTTTT
>TRBD1|TRBJ1-2|16|TRBV5-1|NA
CASSLAAGTGEGGYTF
TGCGCCAGCAGCTTGGCCGCCGGGACAGGGGAAGGAGGCTACACCTTC
>NA|TRBJ1-2|11|TRBV28|NA
CASNQGGGYTF
TGTGCCAGCAACCAGGGTGGCGGCTACACCTTC
>NA|TRBJ1-1|12|TRBV29-1|few
CSGDIVNTEAFF
TGCAGCGGGGACATTGTGAACACTGAAGCTTTCTTT
>NA|TRBJ1-5|14|TRBV18|NA
CASSADRNNQPQHF
TGTGCCAGCTCAGCCGACAGAAACAATCAGCCCCAGCATTTT
>TRBD1|TRBJ2-7|14|TRBV5-1|NA
CASSRDRGFYEQYF
TGCGCCAGCAGCCGGGACAGGGGTTTTTACGAGCAGTACTTC
>NA|TRBJ1-5|14|TRBV7-8|NA
CASSIWTANQPQHF
TGTGCCAGCAGCATTTGGACAGCAAATCAGCCCCAGCATTTT
>NA|TRBJ2-6|17|TRBV4-3|NA
CASSQEWWSSGANVLTF
TGCGCCAGCAGCCAAGAATGGTGGAGCTCTGGGGCCAACGTCCTGACTTTC
>NA|TRBJ2-2|13|TRBV6-1|NA
CASSEGDSGELFF
TGTGCCAGCAGTGAGGGGGACTCCGGGGAGCTGTTTTTT
>NA|TRBJ2-1|15|TRBV18|NA
CASSTSQGLYNEQFF
TGTGCCAGCTCTACCTCGCAGGGACTCTACAATGAGCAGTTCTTC
>NA|TRBJ1-2|15|TRBV7-9|NA
CASSWTGGANYGYTF
TGTGCCAGCAGCTGGACGGGAGGGGCTAACTATGGCTACACCTTC
>TRBD1|TRBJ2-7|13|TRBV19|once
CASSIQGNYEQYF
TGTGCCAGTAGCATACAGGGGAACTACGAGCAGTACTTC
>TRBD2|TRBJ2-1|16|TRBV13|NA
CASSPTGTSFGGEQFF
TGTGCCAGCAGCCCAACCGGGACTAGCTTTGGTGGTGAGCAGTTCTTC
>NA|TRBJ2-3|15|TRBV7-6|NA
CASSLAETSTDTQYF
TGTGCCAGCAGCTTAGCAGAAACTAGCACAGATACGCAGTATTTT
>TRBD2|TRBJ2-7|13|TRBV10-3|NA
CAIGREGSYEQYF
TGTGCCATTGGGAGGGAGGGTTCCTACGAGCAGTACTTC
>TRBD1|TRBJ1-3|16|TRBV7-2|NA
CASSRLRTGHGNTIYF
TGTGCCAGCAGCCGACTACGGACAGGGCACGGAAACACCATATATTTT
>NA|TRBJ1-1|10|TRBV20-1|NA
CSAFDTEAFF
TGCAGTGCTTTCGACACTGAAGCTTTCTTT